This T cell receptor beta chain was sequenced during a study of vaccination and CD4 T cells after COVID-19. Treatment: roughly ten-day PBMC culture with coronavirus spike peptide pools or control peptides (ViraFEST assay). Cultured CD4+ T cell DNA underwent sequencing with the Oncomine TCR Beta short-read assay. Using its own MiXCR run on the PCR reads, TCRdb lists one record per CDR3 protein. In the table there are about 19,000 distinct CDR3 sequences, around 33% of which are singletons. Regarding this clonotype: Its antigen is not identified.

This sequence originates from a human donor with COVID-19. Sequencing used cultured CD4+ T cells from blood.

In DNA form, the CDR3 reads TGTGCCAGCTCACCGCGGACAGGGAATTCACCCCTCCACTTT. Translation gives CASSPRTGNSPLHF. The chain has TRBV18 and TRBJ1-6; 8 bases are a match to TRBD1. The V and J ends lost 3 bases and 7 bases, in that order; junction bases with no gene match: 2. CDR1 and CDR2 from the germline V gene are KGHSH and LQKENI. The CDR3 has 14 residues. Full variable domain (rest looked up from reference TRBV18 and TRBJ1-6): NAGVMQNPRHLVRRRGQEARLRCSPMKGHSHVYWYRQLPEEGLKFMVYLQKENIIDESGMPKERFSAEFPKEGPSILRIQQVVRGDSAAYFCASSPRTGNSPLHFGNGTRLTVT.